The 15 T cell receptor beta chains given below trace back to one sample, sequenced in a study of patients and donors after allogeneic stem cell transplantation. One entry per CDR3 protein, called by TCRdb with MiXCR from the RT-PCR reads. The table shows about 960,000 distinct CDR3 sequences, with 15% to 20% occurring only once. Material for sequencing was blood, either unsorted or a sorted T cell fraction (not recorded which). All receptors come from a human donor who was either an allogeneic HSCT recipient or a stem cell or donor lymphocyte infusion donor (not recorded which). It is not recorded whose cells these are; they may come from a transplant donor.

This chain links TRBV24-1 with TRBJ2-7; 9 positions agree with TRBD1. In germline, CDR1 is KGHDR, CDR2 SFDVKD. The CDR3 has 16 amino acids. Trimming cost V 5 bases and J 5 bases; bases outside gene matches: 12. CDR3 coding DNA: TGTGCCACCAGTGGCCTAACCGGGACAGGGTCCCACGAGCAGTACTTC. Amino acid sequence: CATSGLTGTGSHEQYF.

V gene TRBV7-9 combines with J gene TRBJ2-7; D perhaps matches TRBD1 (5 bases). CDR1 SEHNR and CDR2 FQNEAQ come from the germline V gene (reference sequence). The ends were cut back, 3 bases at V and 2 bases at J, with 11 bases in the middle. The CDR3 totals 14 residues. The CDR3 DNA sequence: TGTGCCAGCAGCTTCCACGGACAAACCTACGAGCAGTACTTC. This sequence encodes CASSFHGQTYEQYF.

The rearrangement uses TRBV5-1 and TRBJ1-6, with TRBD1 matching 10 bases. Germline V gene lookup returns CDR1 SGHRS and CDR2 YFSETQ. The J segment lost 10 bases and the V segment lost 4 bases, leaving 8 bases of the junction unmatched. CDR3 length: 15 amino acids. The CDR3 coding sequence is TGCGCCAGCAGCGACCGGGACAGGGGACTCTCACCCCTCCACTTT. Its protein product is CASSDRDRGLSPLHF.

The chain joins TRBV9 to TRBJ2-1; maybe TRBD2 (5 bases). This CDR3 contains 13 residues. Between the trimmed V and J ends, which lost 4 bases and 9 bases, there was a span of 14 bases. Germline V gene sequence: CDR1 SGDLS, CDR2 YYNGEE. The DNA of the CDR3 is TGTGCCAGCAGCCTCCCGGACTTCGGTGAGCAGTTCTTC. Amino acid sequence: CASSLPDFGEQFF.

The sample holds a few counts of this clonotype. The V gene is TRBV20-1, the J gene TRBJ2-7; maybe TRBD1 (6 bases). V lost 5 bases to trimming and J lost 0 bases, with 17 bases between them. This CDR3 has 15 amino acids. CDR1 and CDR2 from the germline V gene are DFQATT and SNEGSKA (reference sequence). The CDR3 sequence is CSALPGQSSSYEQYF. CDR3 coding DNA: TGCAGTGCTTTACCGGGACAATCATCCTCCTACGAGCAGTACTTC.

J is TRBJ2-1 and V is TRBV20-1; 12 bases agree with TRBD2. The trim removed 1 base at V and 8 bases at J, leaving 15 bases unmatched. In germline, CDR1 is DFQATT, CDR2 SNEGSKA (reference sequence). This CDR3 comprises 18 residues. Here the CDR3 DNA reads TGCAGTGCTAGAGCGACTAGCGGGAGTTTAATTGATATCTATGAGCAGTTCTTC. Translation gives CSARATSGSLIDIYEQFF.

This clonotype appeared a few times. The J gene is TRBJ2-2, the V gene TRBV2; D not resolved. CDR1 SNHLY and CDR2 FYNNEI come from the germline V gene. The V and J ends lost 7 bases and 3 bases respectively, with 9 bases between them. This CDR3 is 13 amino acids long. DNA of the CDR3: TGTGCCAGCAATCCCCAGCACACCGGGGAGCTGTTTTTT. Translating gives CASNPQHTGELFF.

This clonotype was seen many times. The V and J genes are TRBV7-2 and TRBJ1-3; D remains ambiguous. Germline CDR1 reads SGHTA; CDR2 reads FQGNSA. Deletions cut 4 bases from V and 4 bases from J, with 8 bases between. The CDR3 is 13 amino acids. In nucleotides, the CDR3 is TGTGCCAGCAGCTCGGGCGGGGGAAACACCATATATTTT. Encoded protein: CASSSGGGNTIYF.

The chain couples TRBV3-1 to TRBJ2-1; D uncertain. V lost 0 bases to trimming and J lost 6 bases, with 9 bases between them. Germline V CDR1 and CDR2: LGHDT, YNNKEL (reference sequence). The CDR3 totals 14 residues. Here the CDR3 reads CASSQDLPPNEQFF. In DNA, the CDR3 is TGTGCCAGCAGCCAAGATCTCCCACCCAATGAGCAGTTCTTC.

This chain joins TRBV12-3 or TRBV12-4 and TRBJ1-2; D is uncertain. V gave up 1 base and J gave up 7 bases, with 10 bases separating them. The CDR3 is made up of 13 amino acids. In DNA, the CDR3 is TGTGCCAGCAGTTTAGACCGGAGTGGTGGCTACACCTTC. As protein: CASSLDRSGGYTF.

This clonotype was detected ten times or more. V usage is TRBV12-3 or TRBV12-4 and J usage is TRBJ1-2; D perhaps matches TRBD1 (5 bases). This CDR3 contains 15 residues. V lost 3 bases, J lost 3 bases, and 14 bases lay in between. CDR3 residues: CASSFRAPRDYGYTF. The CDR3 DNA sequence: TGTGCCAGCAGTTTCCGGGCCCCCAGGGACTATGGCTACACCTTC.

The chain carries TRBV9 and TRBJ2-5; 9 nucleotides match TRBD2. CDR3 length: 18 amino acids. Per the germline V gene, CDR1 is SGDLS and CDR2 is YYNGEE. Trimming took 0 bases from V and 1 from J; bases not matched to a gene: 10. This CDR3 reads CASSVEGGSGSVQETQYF. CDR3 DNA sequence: TGTGCCAGCAGCGTAGAAGGGGGTAGCGGGAGCGTCCAAGAGACCCAGTACTTC.

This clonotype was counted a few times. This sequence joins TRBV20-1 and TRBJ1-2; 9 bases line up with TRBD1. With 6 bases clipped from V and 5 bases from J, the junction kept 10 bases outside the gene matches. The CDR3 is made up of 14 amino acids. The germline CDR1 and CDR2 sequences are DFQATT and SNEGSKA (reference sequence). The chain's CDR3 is CSATGTGTLYGYTF. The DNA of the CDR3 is TGCAGTGCAACCGGGACAGGGACCTTGTATGGCTACACCTTC.

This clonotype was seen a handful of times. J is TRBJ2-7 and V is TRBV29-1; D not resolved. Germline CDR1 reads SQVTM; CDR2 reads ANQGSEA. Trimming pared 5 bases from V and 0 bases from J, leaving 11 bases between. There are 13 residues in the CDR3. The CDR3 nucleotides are TGCAGCGTTCGTCCACCGGACTCCTACGAGCAGTACTTC. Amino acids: CSVRPPDSYEQYF.

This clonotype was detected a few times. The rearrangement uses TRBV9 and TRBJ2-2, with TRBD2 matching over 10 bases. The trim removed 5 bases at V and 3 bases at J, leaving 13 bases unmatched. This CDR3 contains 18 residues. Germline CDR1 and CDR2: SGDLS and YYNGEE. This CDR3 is CASRNTRGTSDDTGELFF. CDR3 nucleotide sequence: TGTGCCAGCAGAAATACCCGAGGGACTAGCGATGACACCGGGGAGCTGTTTTTT.